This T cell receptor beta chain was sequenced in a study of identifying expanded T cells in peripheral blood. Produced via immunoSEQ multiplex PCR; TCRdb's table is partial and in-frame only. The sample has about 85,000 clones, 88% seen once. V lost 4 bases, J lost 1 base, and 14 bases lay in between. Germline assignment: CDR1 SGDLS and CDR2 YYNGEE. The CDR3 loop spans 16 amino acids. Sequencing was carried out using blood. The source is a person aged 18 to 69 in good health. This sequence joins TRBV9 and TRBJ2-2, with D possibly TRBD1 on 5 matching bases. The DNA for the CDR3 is TGTGCCAGCAGCCCCCGAGCAGGGCTGAACACCGGGGAGCTGTTTTTT. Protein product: CASSPRAGLNTGELFF.